These 20 T cell receptor beta chains were all obtained from the same sample, sequenced in a study of blood T cell repertoires in COVID-19. Profiled with immunoSEQ multiplex PCR; TCRdb holds only in-frame clones, not every one. The table includes some 300,000 clones, roughly 87% detected once. Sequencing input: PBMCs or T cells enriched from blood (not recorded which). Receptors originate from a woman in her 30s who had recovered from COVID-19.

The J gene is TRBJ2-5, the V gene TRBV29-1; TRBD2 agrees at 7 bases. Per the germline V gene, CDR1 is SQVTM and CDR2 is ANQGSEA. With 7 bases clipped from V and 5 bases from J, the junction kept 4 bases outside the gene matches. The CDR3 is 11 residues long. In DNA, the CDR3 is TGCAGCGGCAGGGAGGGGGAGACCCAGTACTTC. It yields the protein CSGREGETQYF.

This clone is a singleton in its sample. V is TRBV18 and J is TRBJ1-5, with D perhaps TRBD1 (6 bases). The V gene lost 3 bases and the J gene lost 6 bases, with 12 bases spanning the gap. The CDR3 covers 14 residues. Looked up from germline, CDR1 is KGHSH and CDR2 is LQKENI. CDR3 sequence: CASSPRDISQPQHF. The CDR3, as DNA: TGTGCCAGCTCACCCCGGGACATCAGTCAGCCCCAGCATTTT.

The chain links TRBV3-1 (or the pseudogene TRBV3-2) to TRBJ2-5; 10 bases fit TRBD2. Germline lookup yields CDR1 LGHDT and CDR2 YNNKEL (reference sequence). The CDR3 has 15 amino acids. Trimming took 8 bases from V and 3 from J; bases not matched to a gene: 9. CDR3: CASAKLAGAKETQYF. For the CDR3, the DNA is TGTGCCAGCGCGAAGCTAGCGGGGGCAAAAGAGACCCAGTACTTC.

This clone was seen more than once but under ten times. The rearrangement links TRBV9 to TRBJ2-1, with TRBD2 matching 9 bases. CDR3 size: 15 residues. Germline V CDR1 and CDR2: SGDLS, YYNGEE. The trim removed 1 base at V and 4 bases at J, leaving 3 bases unmatched. The CDR3 here is CASSVSGGLYNEQFF. CDR3 DNA: TGTGCCAGCAGCGTAAGCGGGGGGCTGTACAATGAGCAGTTCTTC.

The J gene is TRBJ2-7, the V gene TRBV28; maybe TRBD1 (6 bases). Trimming pared 6 bases from V and 2 bases from J, leaving 11 bases between. CDR1 and CDR2 (germline): MDHEN, SYDVKM. This CDR3 is 13 amino acids long. CDR3 bases: TGTGCCAGCAGCCCTGGACAGACCTACGAGCAGTACTTC. Amino acids: CASSPGQTYEQYF.

This clone appeared a few times. The J gene is TRBJ1-4, the V gene TRBV28; D remains unclear. Looked up from germline, CDR1 is MDHEN and CDR2 is SYDVKM. V was shortened by 4 bases and J by 7 bases, with 13 bases between the two germline ends. This CDR3 region has 14 residues. The CDR3 DNA reads TGTGCCAGCAGTTCTGGTTCAACGGGTGAAAAACTGTTTTTT. Amino acids: CASSSGSTGEKLFF.

The J gene is TRBJ1-4, the V gene TRBV10-2; 9 nucleotides agree with TRBD1. Germline V gene sequence: CDR1 WSHSY, CDR2 SAAADI. The CDR3 contains 13 residues. With V trimmed by 3 bases and J by 7 bases, 0 bases remained unmatched. CDR3 sequence reads: CASSEQGAEKLFF. Written as DNA, the CDR3 is TGCGCCAGCAGTGAACAGGGGGCTGAAAAACTGTTTTTT.

V usage is TRBV3-1 (or the pseudogene TRBV3-2) and J usage is TRBJ1-1; TRBD1 aligns across 7 bases. Germline values: CDR1 LGHDT, CDR2 YNNKEL (reference sequence). The CDR3 spans 12 residues. Unmatched junction bases numbered 3, after V lost 4 bases and J lost 7 bases. In nucleotides, the CDR3 is TGTGCCAGCAGCCGCCAGGGGGGTGAAGCTTTCTTT. It encodes CASSRQGGEAFF.

CDR3 amino acids: CASRQGAVYEQYF. The CDR3 nucleotides are TGTGCCAGCAGACAGGGGGCTGTCTACGAGCAGTACTTC. This chain uses TRBV6-5 with TRBJ2-7; 9 bases fit TRBD1. Germline lookup yields CDR1 MNHEY and CDR2 SVGAGI. V lost 6 bases to trimming and J lost 3 bases; unmatched junction nucleotides: 3. There are 13 residues in the CDR3.

V gene TRBV7-9 combines with J gene TRBJ1-6; 8 positions match TRBD1. V lost 5 bases to trimming and J lost 7 bases; unmatched junction nucleotides: 10. This CDR3 spans 16 amino acids. Germline CDR1 and CDR2: SEHNR and FQNEAQ (reference sequence). CDR3 in DNA: TGTGCCAGCAGCCCTACGACAGGGGAAAAGAATTCACCCCTCCACTTT. Translated: CASSPTTGEKNSPLHF. The full variable domain, rest sourced from reference TRBV7-9 and TRBJ1-6, is DTGVSQNPRHKITKRGQNVTFRCDPISEHNRLYWYRQTLGQGPEFLTYFQNEAQLEKSRLLSDRFSAERPKGSFSTLEIQRTEQGDSAMYLCASSPTTGEKNSPLHFGNGTRLTVT.

This chain uses TRBV30 with TRBJ2-3, with 12 nucleotides matching TRBD2. CDR1 and CDR2 (germline): GTSNPN, SVGIG (reference sequence). There are 20 residues in the CDR3. Trimming took 2 bases from V and 0 from J; bases not matched to a gene: 15. The CDR3 is CAWSQDRLAGEYYSTDTQYF. The DNA of the CDR3 is TGTGCCTGGAGTCAAGACCGACTAGCGGGGGAGTATTATAGCACAGATACGCAGTATTTT.

The rearrangement links TRBV18 to TRBJ2-5; TRBD1 agrees at 7 bases. This CDR3 spans 15 amino acids. CDR1 KGHSH and CDR2 LQKENI come from the germline V gene. After removal of 2 bases from V and 1 base from J, the junction contained 4 bases not matched to a gene. The CDR3 coding sequence is TGTGCCAGCTCACCAAGGGACAGATCCCAAGAGACCCAGTACTTC. It encodes CASSPRDRSQETQYF.

This clone was seen more than once but under ten times. The chain employs TRBV9 and TRBJ2-5; tentative D call: TRBD1 (5 bases). The CDR3 has 16 residues. Germline loops: CDR1 SGDLS, CDR2 YYNGEE. Trimming took off 3 bases at V and 3 bases at J, with 18 bases between the two ends. In DNA, the CDR3 is TGTGCCAGCAGCGACGACCCCCAGCAGGGCAAAGAGACCCAGTACTTC. Its protein product is CASSDDPQQGKETQYF.

This clone has more than one count but fewer than ten. J is TRBJ1-1 and V is TRBV2, with a tentative D call TRBD1 (6 bases). Germline values: CDR1 SNHLY, CDR2 FYNNEI. This CDR3 has 13 residues. V lost 7 bases and J lost 6, with 15 bases in between. CDR3: CASTGQTNAEAFF. CDR3 bases: TGTGCCAGCACCGGACAGACCAACGCTGAAGCTTTCTTT.

This chain links TRBV14 with TRBJ2-5; 10 bases align to TRBD1. The CDR3 has 17 residues. With V trimmed by 3 bases and J by 2 bases, 9 bases remained unmatched. CDR1 and CDR2 (germline): SGHDN, FVKESK. This CDR3 is CASSQGQGQPIQETQYF. CDR3 DNA sequence: TGTGCCAGCAGCCAGGGACAGGGGCAACCGATACAAGAGACCCAGTACTTC.

The chain uses TRBV3-1 (or the pseudogene TRBV3-2) and TRBJ1-6; 7 bases match TRBD1. The CDR3 length is 16 residues. After removal of 0 bases from V and 4 bases from J, the junction contained 3 bases not matched to a gene. Germline values: CDR1 LGHDT, CDR2 YNNKEL (reference sequence). CDR3 in amino acids: CASSQDGDRYNSPLHF. The CDR3, as DNA: TGTGCCAGCAGCCAAGATGGGGACAGATATAATTCACCCCTCCACTTT.

The chain links TRBV4-3 to TRBJ2-5, with a weak D call TRBD1 (6 bases). The CDR3 covers 13 residues. Germline V gives CDR1 LGHNA, CDR2 YSLEER. Trimming removed 3 bases from V and 2 bases from J, with 7 bases in between. The CDR3 sequence is CASSQGQQETQYF. Written as DNA, the CDR3 is TGCGCCAGCAGCCAGGGACAACAAGAGACCCAGTACTTC.

About this clone itself: Lacking the conserved final phenylalanine or tryptophan, this CDR3 likely reflects a read error. No DNA is shown, since the ends of the CDR3 on it are uncertain; the CDR3 is the one TCRdb lists. The chain joins TRBV21-1 to TRBJ1-2; whether TRBD1, the table's D call, matches the DNA was not checked. TRBV21-1 is tagged as a pseudogene. Inclusive of both ends, the CDR3 amounts to 11 amino acids. The CDR3 loop reads CASSQNRGRTI.

J is TRBJ2-4 and V is TRBV3-1 (or the pseudogene TRBV3-2); D is possibly TRBD2 (7 bases). CDR3 size: 14 residues. The germline V gene encodes CDR1 LGHDT and CDR2 YNNKEL (reference sequence). V was clipped by 1 base and J by 8 bases, with 12 bases between them. As DNA, the CDR3 is TGTGCCAGCAGCCAAGTTCGGGGGGCAGACATTCAGTACTTC. It is translated as CASSQVRGADIQYF.

This chain links TRBV12-3 or TRBV12-4 with TRBJ2-5; possible D gene TRBD1, 5 bases. The CDR3 runs 13 residues. The V end was cut by 3 bases, the J end by 5 bases, with 10 bases between. Here the CDR3 DNA reads TGTGCCAGCAGTTTCTCCTGGGGCGAGACCCAGTACTTC. Translation: CASSFSWGETQYF.